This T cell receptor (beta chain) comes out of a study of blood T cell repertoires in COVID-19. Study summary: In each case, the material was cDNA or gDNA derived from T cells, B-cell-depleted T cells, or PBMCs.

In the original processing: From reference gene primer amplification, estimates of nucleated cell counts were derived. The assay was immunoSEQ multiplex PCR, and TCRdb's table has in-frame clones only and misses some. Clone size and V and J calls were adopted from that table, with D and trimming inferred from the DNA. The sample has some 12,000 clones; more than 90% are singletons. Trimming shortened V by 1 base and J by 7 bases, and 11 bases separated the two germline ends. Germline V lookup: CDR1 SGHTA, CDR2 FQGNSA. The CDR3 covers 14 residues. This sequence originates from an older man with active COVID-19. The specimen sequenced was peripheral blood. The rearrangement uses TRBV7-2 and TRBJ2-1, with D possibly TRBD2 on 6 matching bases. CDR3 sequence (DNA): TGTGCCAGCAGCTTAGGGGGGGTAAGTAATGAGCAGTTCTTC. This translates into CASSLGGVSNEQFF.